Detailed here is one T cell receptor (beta chain). This sample stems from a study of cytomegalovirus exposure and HLA in healthy donors. PCR was performed using 60 Vbeta and 13 Jbeta primers. Data came from immunoSEQ multiplex PCR; TCRdb stores just in-frame clones and leaves some out. The table shows about 180,000 clones, with around 80% occurring only once. The clonotype comes from a man in his forties in good health and CMV-seronegative. Input material: PBMCs.

The CDR3 reads CASSGVTGGSGTEAFF. As DNA, the CDR3 is TGTGCCAGCAGCGGGGTGACAGGGGGCAGTGGCACTGAAGCTTTCTTT. This chain joins TRBV9 and TRBJ1-1; TRBD1 matches at 10 bases. The CDR3 extends over 16 amino acids. Per germline, CDR1 SGDLS and CDR2 YYNGEE. Losses at the gene ends were 3 bases for V and 4 bases for J; bases not matched to a gene: 9.